This T cell receptor beta chain was sequenced for a study of blood T cell repertoires in COVID-19. In the original workflow: Amplified reference gene primers provided the basis for estimating nucleated cell counts. Only in-frame clones appear in the TCRdb table, and some are missing; sequencing was by immunoSEQ multiplex PCR. V and J calls plus clone size are reproduced from that table; the DNA served to infer D and trimming. The sample includes about 140,000 clones, 84% of them seen just once. Study members were between roughly 18 and 89 years old and lived in 24 US regions. Membership in each cohort depended on participant-reported clinical history. Germline-derived CDR1 and CDR2 are SQVTM and ANQGSEA. The CDR3 runs to 13 residues. The ends lost 6 bases at V and 2 bases at J; junction bases unmatched: 5.

This receptor was taken from a man between 35 and 55 years old with acute COVID-19. The V gene is TRBV29-1, the J gene TRBJ2-5, with TRBD1 identical over 8 bases. The specimen was PBMCs or T cells enriched from blood (not recorded which). Here the CDR3 reads CSVRTGRQETQYF. In DNA, the CDR3 is TGCAGCGTCAGGACAGGGAGGCAAGAGACCCAGTACTTC.